The rows below give T cell receptor beta chains drawn from one sample of a study of CD8 T cells in ankylosing spondylitis. From the 5' RACE reads, TCRdb called clonotypes with MiXCR, one entry per CDR3 protein. This sample has about 170,000 distinct CDR3 sequences, with 18% found just once. Sequencing was done on a sample of blood, either unsorted or a sorted T cell fraction (not recorded which). Every receptor here comes from a male donor with ankylosing spondylitis or in good health (not recorded which). Each CDR3 is given with its conserved first and last residue. Each record gives: V gene, D gene, J gene, clone size, CDR3 DNA, CDR3 protein. D genes are given only for firm matches. Some rows have no size entry. The others give once, few or many, or a class for an expanded clone.

TRBV27	NA	TRBJ1-5	few	TGTGCCAGCAGGGATCAAAGGGGTTGGAATCAGCCCCAGCATTTT	CASRDQRGWNQPQHF
TRBV12-3/TRBV12-4	TRBD1	TRBJ1-5	few	TGTGCCAGCAGCCCGACAGGGGGGGAGCAGCCCCAGCATTTT	CASSPTGGEQPQHF
TRBV5-1	NA	TRBJ1-1	many	TGCGCCAGCAGCTTGGGGGGGGGGCCGTCCACTGAAGCTTTCTTT	CASSLGGGPSTEAFF
TRBV20-1	NA	TRBJ1-1	few	TGCAGTGCTATCAGGGGAATGAACACTGAAGCTTTCTTT	CSAIRGMNTEAFF
TRBV11-2	NA	TRBJ2-1	NA	TGTGCCAGCAGCCCGACCCACCATGAGCAGTTCTTC	CASSPTHHEQFF
TRBV20-1	NA	TRBJ1-1	once	TGCAGTGCTAGCTCTGGGACGTACAACACTGAAGCTTTCTTT	CSASSGTYNTEAFF
TRBV6-5	NA	TRBJ1-5	few	TGTGCCACAGGCCCGTGGCTCACGGATCAGCCCCAGCATTTT	CATGPWLTDQPQHF
TRBV7-9	NA	TRBJ2-1	NA	TGTGCCAGCAGCTTATGGCGGGAATACAATGAGCAGTTCTTC	CASSLWREYNEQFF
TRBV5-1	TRBD1	TRBJ2-3	NA	TGCGCCAGCAGCACGGGACAGGGGGCTTCAGATACGCAGTATTTT	CASSTGQGASDTQYF
TRBV20-1	NA	TRBJ2-3	many	TGCAGTGCTTTATCCGGACAGTTCTATACGCAGTATTTT	CSALSGQFYTQYF
TRBV29-1	NA	TRBJ2-1	many	TGCAGCGTTGGCTACAATGAGCAGTTCTTC	CSVGYNEQFF
TRBV6-2/TRBV6-3	NA	TRBJ2-7	many	TGTGCCAGCAGTCATAGGGGGTACGAGCAGTACTTC	CASSHRGYEQYF
TRBV5-1	TRBD1	TRBJ2-1	many	TGCGCCAGCAGCCCGACAGGGGATAATGAGCAGTTCTTC	CASSPTGDNEQFF
TRBV5-1	TRBD1	TRBJ1-2	many	TGCGCCAGCAGCACCAACCGGGACAGGGGAGGCTACACCTTC	CASSTNRDRGGYTF
TRBV29-1	NA	TRBJ2-4	many	TGCAGCGTGCTGGAGGGGGCCAAAAACATTCAGTACTTC	CSVLEGAKNIQYF
TRBV3-1	TRBD2	TRBJ2-7	many	TGTGCCAGCAGCCAAGGAAGTCAAGCGGGAGCGTGGGAGCAGTACTTC	CASSQGSQAGAWEQYF
TRBV5-1	TRBD1	TRBJ2-1	many	TGCGCCAGCAGCTCCGCAGGGGGAACCTACAATGAGCAGTTCTTC	CASSSAGGTYNEQFF
TRBV28	NA	TRBJ1-4	NA	TGTGCCAGCAGTTCCCCGAGCCCTGGGAAGACAAAACTGTTTTTT	CASSSPSPGKTKLFF
TRBV10-3	NA	TRBJ1-4	once	TGTGCCATCAGTGAGGGTACCAGGCGCGGCGAAAAACTGTTTTTT	CAISEGTRRGEKLFF
TRBV6-2/TRBV6-3	TRBD1	TRBJ2-3	few	TGTGCCAGCAGTTCCCCCAGGGGGAACACAGATACGCAGTATTTT	CASSSPRGNTDTQYF
TRBV7-2	TRBD1	TRBJ1-4	NA	TGTGCCAGCAGCCGGGACAGGGGTGAAAAACTGTTTTTT	CASSRDRGEKLFF
TRBV11-2	NA	TRBJ2-1	NA	TGTGCCAGCAGCTTGTCAGGGTTAGCGTTAAGGGGTGAGCAGTTCTTC	CASSLSGLALRGEQFF
TRBV27	NA	TRBJ2-6	many	TGTGCCAGCAGTTTTTCTTCTGGGGCCAACGTCCTGACTTTC	CASSFSSGANVLTF
TRBV29-1	NA	TRBJ2-7	once	TGCAGCGTCGAGAGGTCCTACGAGCAGTACTTC	CSVERSYEQYF
TRBV4-1	NA	TRBJ2-7	once	TGCGCCAGCAGCAGGACATTAACCTACGAGCAGTACTTC	CASSRTLTYEQYF
TRBV5-1	TRBD1	TRBJ2-7	many	TGCGCCAGCAGCTCGACAGGGGCAACCTACGAGCAGTACTTC	CASSSTGATYEQYF
TRBV27	NA	TRBJ2-2	NA	TGTGCCAGCAGTTTATCGTGGCAAAACGCCGGGGAGCTGTTTTTT	CASSLSWQNAGELFF
TRBV20-1	TRBD2	TRBJ2-3	NA	TGCAGTGCTAGGGGACTAGCGGTGACAGATACGCAGTATTTT	CSARGLAVTDTQYF
TRBV29-1	NA	TRBJ2-3	once	TGCAGCGTCCAGCAGGGTTCAGATACGCAGTATTTT	CSVQQGSDTQYF
TRBV11-2	TRBD1	TRBJ2-2	many	TGTGCCAGCAGCTTGTGGGCCCCGGGCAGGGGGCTCACCGGGGAGCTGTTTTTT	CASSLWAPGRGLTGELFF
TRBV29-1	NA	TRBJ2-2	NA	TGCAGCGTTGATTCGCTCACGAACACCGGGGAGCTGTTTTTT	CSVDSLTNTGELFF
TRBV29-1	TRBD1	TRBJ2-7	few	TGCAGCGTTGACGAGGGGGCCCACGAGCAGTACTTC	CSVDEGAHEQYF
TRBV10-3	TRBD2	TRBJ2-7	many	TGTGCCATCAGTGACCTAGCGGGACGCTCCTACGAGCAGTACTTC	CAISDLAGRSYEQYF
TRBV5-1	TRBD1	TRBJ1-4	many	TGCGCCAGCAGCCAACAGGGGGCCTTCGAAAAACTGTTTTTT	CASSQQGAFEKLFF
TRBV7-2	NA	TRBJ2-7	NA	TGTGCCGGCAGCCCGTCAGGAGGCAGGGATGGCTACGAGCAGTACTTC	CAGSPSGGRDGYEQYF
TRBV6-5	TRBD2	TRBJ2-1	many	TGTGCCAGCAGTTACCTTAGCGGGGGCACGGATGAGCAGTTCTTC	CASSYLSGGTDEQFF
TRBV5-1	TRBD1	TRBJ1-2	many	TGCGCCAGCAGCGCAACCGGGACAGAGAACTATGGCTACACCTTC	CASSATGTENYGYTF
TRBV7-6	NA	TRBJ1-5	few	TGTGCCAGCAGCTTAGGGGGCGCGGGTCAGCCCCAGCATTTT	CASSLGGAGQPQHF
TRBV5-1	NA	TRBJ1-1	many	TGCGCCAGCAGCCCGGGGGGGGAGAACACTGAAGCTTTCTTT	CASSPGGENTEAFF
TRBV28	NA	TRBJ1-2	many	TGTGCCAGCAGTTTTGGGCCGAAGGGCTACACCTTC	CASSFGPKGYTF
TRBV5-1	TRBD2	TRBJ2-1	few	TGCGCCAGCAGCTTGGACGGCGGGAGGCAATACAATGAGCAGTTCTTC	CASSLDGGRQYNEQFF
TRBV2	TRBD1	TRBJ2-2	many	TGTGCCAGCAGTTACAGGGGCACCGGGGAGCTGTTTTTT	CASSYRGTGELFF
TRBV5-1	TRBD1	TRBJ2-2	many	TGCGCCAGCAGCGATCGGGGACAGATCAACACCGGGGAGCTGTTTTTT	CASSDRGQINTGELFF
TRBV5-1	TRBD1	TRBJ1-1	many	TGCGCCAGCAGCCCGGACAGGGCCAGGGGAACTGAAGCTTTCTTT	CASSPDRARGTEAFF
TRBV5-1	NA	TRBJ2-2	NA	TGCGCCAGCAAGGGAGACCGGGCGACCACCGGGGAGCTGTTTTTT	CASKGDRATTGELFF
TRBV6-1	NA	TRBJ2-5	NA	TGTGCCAGCAGTCTAGGGGTTTCGTACCAAGAGACCCAGTACTTC	CASSLGVSYQETQYF
TRBV18	NA	TRBJ1-5	many	TGTGCCAGCTCACCAGGCATTGACAGGAATCAGCCCCAGCATTTT	CASSPGIDRNQPQHF